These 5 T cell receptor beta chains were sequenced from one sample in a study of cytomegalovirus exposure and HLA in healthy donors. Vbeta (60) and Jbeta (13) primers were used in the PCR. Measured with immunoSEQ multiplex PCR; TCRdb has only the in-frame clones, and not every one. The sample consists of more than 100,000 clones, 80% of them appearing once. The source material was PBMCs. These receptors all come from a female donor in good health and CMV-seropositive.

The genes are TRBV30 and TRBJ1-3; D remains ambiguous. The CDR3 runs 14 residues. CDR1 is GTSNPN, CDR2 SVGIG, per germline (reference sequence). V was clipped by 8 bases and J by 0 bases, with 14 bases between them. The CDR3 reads CALLPGSSGNTIYF. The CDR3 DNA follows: TGTGCCCTCCTCCCGGGGAGCTCTGGAAACACCATATATTTT.

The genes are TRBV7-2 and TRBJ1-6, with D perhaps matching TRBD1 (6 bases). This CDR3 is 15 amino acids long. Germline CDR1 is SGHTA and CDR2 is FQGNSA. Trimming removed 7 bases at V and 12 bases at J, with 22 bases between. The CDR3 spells CASNARSRGGGPLHF. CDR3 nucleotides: TGTGCCAGCAACGCCCGAAGCAGGGGTGGCGGACCCCTCCACTTT.

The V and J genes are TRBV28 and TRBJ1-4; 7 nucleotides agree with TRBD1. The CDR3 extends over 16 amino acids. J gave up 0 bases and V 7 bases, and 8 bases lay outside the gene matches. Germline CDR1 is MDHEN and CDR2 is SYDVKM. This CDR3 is CASTSGGPATNEKLFF. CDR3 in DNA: TGTGCCAGCACCTCAGGGGGGCCTGCAACTAATGAAAAACTGTTTTTT.

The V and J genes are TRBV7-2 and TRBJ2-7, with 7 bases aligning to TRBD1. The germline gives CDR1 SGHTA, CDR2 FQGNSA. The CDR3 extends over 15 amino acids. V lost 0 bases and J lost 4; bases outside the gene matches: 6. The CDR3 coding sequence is TGTGCCAGCAGCTTAGCTTTGGACAGGCGGTACGAGCAGTACTTC. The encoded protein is CASSLALDRRYEQYF. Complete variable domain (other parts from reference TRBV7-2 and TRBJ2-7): GAGVSQSPSNKVTEKGKDVELRCDPISGHTALYWYRQSLGQGLEFLIYFQGNSAPDKSGLPSDRFSAERTGGSVSTLTIQRTQQEDSAVYLCASSLALDRRYEQYFGPGTRLTVT.

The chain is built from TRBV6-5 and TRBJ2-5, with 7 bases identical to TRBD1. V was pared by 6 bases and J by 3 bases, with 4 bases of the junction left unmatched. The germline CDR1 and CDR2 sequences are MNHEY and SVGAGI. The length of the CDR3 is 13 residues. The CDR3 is CASRYGTEETQYF. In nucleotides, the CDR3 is TGTGCCAGCAGATACGGGACAGAAGAGACCCAGTACTTC.